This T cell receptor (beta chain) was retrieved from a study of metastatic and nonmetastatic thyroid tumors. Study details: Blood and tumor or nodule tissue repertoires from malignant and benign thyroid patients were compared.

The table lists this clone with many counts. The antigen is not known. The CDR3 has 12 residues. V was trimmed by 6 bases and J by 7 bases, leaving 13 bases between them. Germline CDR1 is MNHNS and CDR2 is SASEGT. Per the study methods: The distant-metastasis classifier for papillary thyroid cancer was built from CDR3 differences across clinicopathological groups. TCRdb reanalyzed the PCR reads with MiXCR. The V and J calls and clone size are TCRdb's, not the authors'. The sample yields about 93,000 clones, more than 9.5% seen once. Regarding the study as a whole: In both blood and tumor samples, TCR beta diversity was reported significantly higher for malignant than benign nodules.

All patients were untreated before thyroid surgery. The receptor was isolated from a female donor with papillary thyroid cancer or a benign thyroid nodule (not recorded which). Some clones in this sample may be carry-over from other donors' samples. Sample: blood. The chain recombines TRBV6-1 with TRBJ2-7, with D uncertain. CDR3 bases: TGTGCCAGCAGCTTGAAGTTTGGGGAGCAGTACTTC. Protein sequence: CASSLKFGEQYF.